This note documents a single T cell receptor (beta chain) sequence. Its antigen is still unknown. These data belong to a study of T cells in Graves' hyperthyroidism and ophthalmopathy. Germline CDR1 is SGHAT and CDR2 is FQNNGV. The CDR3 has 17 amino acids. V shed 5 bases, J shed 1 base, and the junction held 10 bases outside the gene matches. Study conclusions and caveats: Stable hyperthyroidism was separated from ophthalmopathy by a model based on 13 V-J features.

Clinical symptoms, serum thyroxine, TRAb, thyroid ultrasound and orbital computed tomography established diagnosis. Researchers amplified the TCR beta CDR3 regions from RNA transcripts. The HTBI primer set was used in a first-round RT-PCR of the TCR CDR3. Via MiXCR, TCRdb re-called the multiplex PCR reads, giving one row per CDR3 protein. The data contain about 210,000 distinct CDR3 sequences, roughly a sixth of them singletons. This sequence joins TRBV11-2 and TRBJ1-2; 10 bases are shared with TRBD1. The material sequenced was blood. This sequence was found in a man aged 45-65 years with Graves' hyperthyroidism. This chain's CDR3 is CASSPRQGAPINYGYTF. As DNA, the CDR3 is TGTGCCAGCAGCCCAAGACAGGGGGCCCCAATTAACTATGGCTACACCTTC.